The present T cell receptor (beta chain) was sequenced within a study of CD8+CD57+ T cells in acquired aplastic anemia. Broader study findings: Shared by patients and controls, twenty-nine CD8+ CDR3s were abundant in patients. Patients and controls had CD8+ Simpson's diversity values that were not significantly distinct.

Selection for sequencing was limited to patients who had shown CD8+CD57+ cell expansion by flow cytometry. This CDR3 has 15 residues. With 1 base removed from V and 3 bases from J, the gap between germline ends came to 10 bases. Germline assignment: CDR1 SGDLS and CDR2 YYNGEE. TCR beta VDJ and CDR3 were profiled, and genomic DNA was the template. TCRdb called the reads again in MiXCR, with one record for every CDR3 protein. The table shows some 160,000 distinct CDR3 sequences, with approximately 44% occurring only once. This clonotype has at least ten counts. Its antigen is undetermined. Sequenced sample: sorted CD4+, CD8+, or CD8+CD57+ T cells (not recorded which) from PBMCs. This chain connects TRBV9 to TRBJ1-4; D is possibly TRBD1 (5 bases). The source of this sequence is a human donor with aplastic anemia. This chain's CDR3 is CASSVQGWANEKLFF. As DNA, the CDR3 is TGTGCCAGCAGCGTACAGGGTTGGGCTAATGAAAAACTGTTTTTT.